This T cell receptor beta chain was documented in a study of cytomegalovirus exposure and HLA in healthy donors. Profiling relied on immunoSEQ multiplex PCR, and the TCRdb table lists in-frame clones only, not all of them. The profile shows roughly 200,000 clones, approximately 86% of them singletons. Looked up from germline, CDR1 is SNHLY and CDR2 is FYNNEI. Trimming pared 7 bases from V and 0 bases from J, leaving 9 bases between. This CDR3 comprises 13 residues. The origin of this receptor is a man aged 25-45 years in good health and CMV-seropositive. Input material: PBMCs. This chain links TRBV2 with TRBJ2-5; D is possibly TRBD1 (6 bases). The CDR3 DNA is TGTGCCAGCAAGGGGGAGAACCAAGAGACCCAGTACTTC. Translation gives CASKGENQETQYF.